These T cell receptor beta chains were read from a single sample in a study of tumor-infiltrating lymphocytes in glioblastoma multiforme. Each CDR3 protein is one row after TCRdb ran MiXCR on the multiplex PCR reads. The sample contains roughly 15,000 distinct CDR3 sequences, roughly two thirds of which appear only once. The sequenced sample consisted of brain tumor tissue. The receptor set was obtained from a male donor with glioblastoma. Both conserved end residues are trimmed from each CDR3. D genes are given only for firm matches.

d_call v_call cdr3_aa
TRBD1 TRBV6-6 ASSIGQGNTEAF
. TRBV6-6 AIGDTGALF
. TRBV12-3/TRBV12-4 ASSLLDEQF
. TRBV7-9 ASSLKEGEKTEAF
TRBD1 TRBV5-1 ASSSRQGLAKNIQY
TRBD2 TRBV20-1 SASRPGLAGMNRQF
TRBD2 TRBV5-1 ASCLVREGHEHY
TRBD1 TRBV28 ASNQRTGVYGYT
. TRBV11-3 ASSLETSELSNERS
. TRBV5-4 ASSLGGSTDTQY
. TRBV10-3 AISGGHPYEQY
TRBD1 TRBV11-2 ASSSRDREFEQY
TRBD1 TRBV6-2/TRBV6-3 ASRTGVETGELF
. TRBV5-6 VSSYWTVNTDAF
. TRBV4-1 ASSHGTQDFTDAQY
. TRBV20-1 SARDRGGLGPKAF
. TRBV5-8 ASSFRAEWVNTVAF
TRBD1 TRBV5-5 ASSSNRGTYEQY
TRBD1 TRBV20-1 SARFRGRNTQY
. TRBV11-3 ASSSPLVGRETQY
. TRBV11-2 ASSLDLPPNTGELF
. TRBV7-9 ASSLQGSNTEAF
TRBD2 TRBV2 ASSGSGDEQF
. TRBV11-3 ASSPLGVSTYAQY
. TRBV18 ASSPGGRGFGANVLT
. TRBV29-1 SVEGGYGTDTQY
TRBD1 TRBV20-1 TARDLDRGIRKAQNIQY
. TRBV11-1 ASSGGVTGELF
. TRBV11-2 ASSLVPGRANTEAF
TRBD1 TRBV20-1 SARVNRGETQY
TRBD2 TRBV20-1 SASRPGLAGGPSSTGTQY
. TRBV6-5 ASRPPGARANTEAF
. TRBV6-2/TRBV6-3 ASSTGGSGEQY
TRBD1 TRBV6-5 ASAQDGTVYGYT
. TRBV29-1 SDDGYT
. TRBV28 ASSSGMVGGYT
. TRBV20-1 SARDEAGLYKQF
. TRBV6-2/TRBV6-3 ASSYSFAWDYGHT
. TRBV20-1 SASDRTADEPQH
TRBD2 TRBV11-3 ASSSGLAGTDEQF
. TRBV11-1 ASSPPPGGPSDTQY
. TRBV11-2 ASSFFSLALYGQY
TRBD2 TRBV11-2 ASSSGLAATDTQY
. TRBV29-1 SFDESGGDTQY
. TRBV11-1 ASSLAPPAGSSYNEQF
TRBD1 TRBV11-2 AISLVQGIAF
TRBD1 TRBV6-6 AGSDRVGSEQF
. TRBV4-1 ASGQDLLGSLEQY
TRBD2 TRBV11-2 ASSARTSGSYEQY
. TRBV19 ASSIGIVDTQAYEQY